These 20 T cell receptor beta chains were all obtained from the same sample, sequenced in a study of blood T cell repertoires in COVID-19. Data came from immunoSEQ multiplex PCR; TCRdb stores just in-frame clones and leaves some out. Of under 15,000 clones in the sample, around 71% were seen once. Sequencing was performed on peripheral blood. Receptors originate from a man aged 60 to 75 with COVID-19, enrolled during active disease.

The J gene is TRBJ1-5, the V gene TRBV29-1; D might be TRBD1 (6 bases). V was clipped by 4 bases and J by 2 bases, with 6 bases between them. The CDR3 is 12 residues long. Germline CDR1 is SQVTM and CDR2 is ANQGSEA. CDR3 DNA sequence: TGCAGCGTTGGACAGGGCAATCAGCCCCAGCATTTT. Translation: CSVGQGNQPQHF.

The table lists this clone with a count of one. The chain couples TRBV11-2 to TRBJ2-5; 8 positions agree with TRBD2. Germline-derived CDR1 and CDR2 are SGHAT and FQNNGV. The V gene end was trimmed by 3 bases and the J gene end by 5 bases; junction bases not matched to a gene: 14. The CDR3 consists of 17 residues. In DNA, the CDR3 is TGTGCCAGCAGCTTCCCCCTCGAGGCGGGGGGTATGGAGACCCAGTACTTC. Its translation: CASSFPLEAGGMETQYF.

This clone was counted a single time. V and J are TRBV5-4 and TRBJ2-2; TRBD2 matches 11 bases. The CDR3 has 18 residues. The germline CDR1 and CDR2 sequences are SGHNT and YYREEE (reference sequence). The ends lost 3 bases at V and 4 bases at J; junction bases unmatched: 11. The CDR3 DNA reads as TGTGCCAGCAGCTCCATAGCGGGGGGGCCGGTGGGCACCGGGGAGCTGTTTTTT. This gives the protein CASSSIAGGPVGTGELFF.

The genes are TRBV14 and TRBJ1-2; tentative D call: TRBD1 (5 bases). The length of the CDR3 is 15 residues. CDR1 SGHDN and CDR2 FVKESK come from the germline V gene. V was clipped by 0 bases and J by 4 bases, with 12 bases between them. The CDR3 nucleotides read TGTGCCAGCAGCCAAGAATGGGGGGACGGCTATGGCTACACCTTC. Translation gives CASSQEWGDGYGYTF. The entire variable domain, with the rest obtained from reference TRBV14 and TRBJ1-2, is as follows: EAGVTQFPSHSVIEKGQTVTLRCDPISGHDNLYWYRRVMGKEIKFLLHFVKESKQDESGMPNNRFLAERTGGTYSTLKVQPAELEDSGVYFCASSQEWGDGYGYTFGSGTRLTVV.

The J gene is TRBJ2-5, the V gene TRBV2, with D tentatively TRBD1 (6 bases). From germline, CDR1 is SNHLY and CDR2 FYNNEI. The CDR3 spans 15 residues. The V gene lost 3 bases and the J gene lost 1 base, with 12 bases spanning the gap. This CDR3 reads CASSDPRGSQETQYF. The CDR3, as DNA: TGTGCCAGCAGTGACCCCAGGGGCTCCCAAGAGACCCAGTACTTC.

This chain joins TRBV18 and TRBJ1-1, with 8 bases matching TRBD1. The germline gives CDR1 KGHSH, CDR2 LQKENI. The CDR3 has 15 amino acids. V dropped 3 bases and J dropped 0; count of bases not matched to a gene: 3. The CDR3 bases are TGTGCCAGCTCACCTCAGGGGGCCTTGAACACTGAAGCTTTCTTT. This gives the protein CASSPQGALNTEAFF.

The J gene is TRBJ2-3, the V gene TRBV7-9; 12 bases fit TRBD2. This CDR3 has 15 residues. Germline V gene data show CDR1 as SEHNR and CDR2 as FQNEAQ (reference sequence). V was clipped by 2 bases and J by 3 bases; unmatched bases: 0. The CDR3 spells CASSLLAGGTDTQYF. The CDR3, as DNA: TGTGCCAGCAGCTTACTAGCGGGAGGGACAGATACGCAGTATTTT.

V and J are TRBV7-9 and TRBJ1-5; 8 bases agree with TRBD1. CDR1 SEHNR and CDR2 FQNEAQ come from the germline V gene (reference sequence). Trimming took 6 bases from V and 1 from J; bases not matched to a gene: 5. This CDR3 has 15 residues. The chain's CDR3 is CASSNQGASNQPQHF. The CDR3 bases are TGTGCCAGCAGTAACCAGGGGGCGAGCAATCAGCCCCAGCATTTT.

The chain employs TRBV25-1 and TRBJ2-1; D is ambiguous. V was cut by 3 bases and J by 8 bases, with 17 bases left in between. There are 15 residues in the CDR3. Germline V gene data show CDR1 as MGHDK and CDR2 as SYGVNS. CDR3 in amino acids: CASSDVVRSNDEQFF. Written as DNA, the CDR3 is TGTGCCAGCAGTGATGTAGTAAGGAGCAACGATGAGCAGTTCTTC. Full variable domain (rest looked up from reference TRBV25-1 and TRBJ2-1): EADIYQTPRYLVIGTGKKITLECSQTMGHDKMYWYQQDPGMELHLIHYSYGVNSTEKGDLSSESTVSRIRTEHFPLTLESARPSHTSQYLCASSDVVRSNDEQFFGPGTRLTVL.

The chain carries TRBV18 and TRBJ1-6; 9 bases align to TRBD1. V shed 4 bases and J 6 bases; nucleotides not matched to a gene: 4. This CDR3 contains 15 residues. The germline V gene encodes CDR1 KGHSH and CDR2 LQKENI. The CDR3 is CASSLQTGGNSPLHF. CDR3 sequence (DNA): TGTGCCAGCTCACTGCAGACAGGGGGTAATTCACCCCTCCACTTT.

This clone was recorded a few times. The chain couples TRBV5-1 to TRBJ2-7; 7 nucleotides align to TRBD1. The CDR3 length is 14 residues. V trimming: 5 bases; J trimming: 8 bases; junction bases outside the gene matches: 13. The V gene's germline CDR1 is SGHRS and CDR2 YFSETQ. CDR3 DNA sequence: TGCGCCAGCAGAGATGACAGGGTTCCTACTAAGCAGTACTTC. Translated: CASRDDRVPTKQYF.

V and J are TRBV19 and TRBJ2-1, with D unclear. CDR3 length: 11 amino acids. Germline CDR1 is LNHDA and CDR2 is SQIVND (reference sequence). Deletions cut 0 bases from V and 12 bases from J, with 6 bases between. This chain's CDR3 is CASSIDRRQFF. The CDR3 coding sequence is TGTGCCAGTAGTATAGATCGGAGGCAGTTCTTC.

The chain joins TRBV5-1 to TRBJ2-7; 7 bases are a match to TRBD1. The germline V gene has CDR1 SGHRS and CDR2 YFSETQ. The CDR3 runs 13 residues. V lost 4 bases and J lost 5; bases outside the gene matches: 6. The CDR3 coding sequence is TGCGCCAGCAGCCCGGACAGGTTTAACGAGCAGTACTTC. This sequence encodes CASSPDRFNEQYF.

V usage is TRBV30 and J usage is TRBJ1-5, with TRBD1 identical over 10 bases. The CDR3 runs 16 residues. Germline CDR1 and CDR2: GTSNPN and SVGIG (reference sequence). V was clipped by 0 bases and J by 2 bases; unmatched bases: 4. This CDR3 reads CAWSVEGTGGNQPQHF. For the CDR3, the DNA is TGTGCCTGGAGTGTCGAGGGGACAGGGGGCAATCAGCCCCAGCATTTT. The full variable domain, with the rest looked up from reference TRBV30 and TRBJ1-5, is SQTIHQWPATLVQPVGSPLSLECTVEGTSNPNLYWYRQAAGRGLQLLFYSVGIGQISSEVPQNLSASRPQDRQFILSSKKLLLSDSGFYLCAWSVEGTGGNQPQHFGDGTRLSIL.

This clone was counted between two and nine times. The chain has TRBV2 and TRBJ2-7, with D possibly matching TRBD2 (5 bases). This CDR3 has 14 residues. V was shortened by 7 bases and J by 6 bases, with 19 bases between the two germline ends. Per the germline V gene, CDR1 is SNHLY and CDR2 is FYNNEI. The CDR3: CASTSGVPGFEQYF. The CDR3 DNA sequence: TGTGCCAGCACCTCCGGGGTCCCGGGTTTCGAGCAGTACTTC. Full variable domain (remainder filled in from reference TRBV2 and TRBJ2-7): EPEVTQTPSHQVTQMGQEVILRCVPISNHLYFYWYRQILGQKVEFLVSFYNNEISEKSEIFDDQFSVERPDGSNFTLKIRSTKLEDSAMYFCASTSGVPGFEQYFGPGTRLTVT.

This clone came up a few times. The chain links TRBV7-3 to TRBJ2-1; 12 nucleotides line up with TRBD2. The germline V gene encodes CDR1 SGHTA and CDR2 FQGTGA. CDR3 length equals 18 residues. Unmatched junction bases numbered 9, after V lost 0 bases and J lost 6 bases. The CDR3 loop reads CASSLTLLAGGLGNEQFF. The CDR3 DNA reads as TGTGCCAGCAGCTTAACACTTCTAGCGGGAGGGCTGGGCAATGAGCAGTTCTTC.

Judged by abundance, this clone is large. The gene calls are TRBV10-3 and TRBJ2-7; D perhaps matches TRBD2 (6 bases). The CDR3 has 17 amino acids. Germline V gives CDR1 ENHRY, CDR2 SYGVKD. The V and J ends lost 3 bases and 0 bases respectively, with 18 bases between them. The CDR3 bases are TGTGCCATCAGTGACCCCGGCGTTCGGGGGTACTCCTACGAGCAGTACTTC. This encodes CAISDPGVRGYSYEQYF.

CDR3 amino acids: CASSDHLAGDPAQYF. The CDR3 nucleotides read TGTGCCAGCAGTGATCATCTAGCGGGGGACCCTGCGCAGTATTTT. This rearrangement joins TRBV25-1 to TRBJ2-3; 10 bases map to TRBD2. This CDR3 spans 15 amino acids. J was trimmed by 10 bases and V by 3 bases; bases with no gene match: 10. Germline CDR1 and CDR2: MGHDK and SYGVNS.

The CDR3 region is CASKNRVNEKLFF. DNA for the CDR3: TGTGCCAGCAAAAACAGGGTTAATGAAAAACTGTTTTTT. The V call is TRBV6-5, the J call TRBJ1-4; weak D call: TRBD1 (6 bases). The CDR3 runs to 13 residues. Per germline, CDR1 MNHEY and CDR2 SVGAGI. The germline V and J ends were trimmed by 7 bases and 4 bases, with 10 bases remaining between them.

This clone came up once. The V call is TRBV28, the J call TRBJ2-1; TRBD1 matches at 9 bases. This CDR3 spans 13 amino acids. Germline values: CDR1 MDHEN, CDR2 SYDVKM. Trimming took 7 bases from V and 9 from J; bases not matched to a gene: 7. CDR3 DNA: TGTGCCAGCACCCCAACAGGGGGCGTTGAGCAGTTCTTC. Residues: CASTPTGGVEQFF.